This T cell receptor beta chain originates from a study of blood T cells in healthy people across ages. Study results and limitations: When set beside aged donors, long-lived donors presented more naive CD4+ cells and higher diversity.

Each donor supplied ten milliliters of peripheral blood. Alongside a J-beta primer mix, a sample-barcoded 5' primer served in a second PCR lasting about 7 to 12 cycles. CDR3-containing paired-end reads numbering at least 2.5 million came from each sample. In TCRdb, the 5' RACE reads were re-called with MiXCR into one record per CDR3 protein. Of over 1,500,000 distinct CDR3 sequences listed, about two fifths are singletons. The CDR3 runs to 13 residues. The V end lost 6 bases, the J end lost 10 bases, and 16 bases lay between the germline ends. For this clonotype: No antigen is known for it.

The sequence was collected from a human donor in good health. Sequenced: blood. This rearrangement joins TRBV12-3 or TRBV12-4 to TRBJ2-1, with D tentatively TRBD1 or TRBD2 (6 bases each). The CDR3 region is CASRGGLLYEQFF. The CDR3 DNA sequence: TGTGCCAGCAGAGGGGGACTCCTTTACGAGCAGTTCTTC.